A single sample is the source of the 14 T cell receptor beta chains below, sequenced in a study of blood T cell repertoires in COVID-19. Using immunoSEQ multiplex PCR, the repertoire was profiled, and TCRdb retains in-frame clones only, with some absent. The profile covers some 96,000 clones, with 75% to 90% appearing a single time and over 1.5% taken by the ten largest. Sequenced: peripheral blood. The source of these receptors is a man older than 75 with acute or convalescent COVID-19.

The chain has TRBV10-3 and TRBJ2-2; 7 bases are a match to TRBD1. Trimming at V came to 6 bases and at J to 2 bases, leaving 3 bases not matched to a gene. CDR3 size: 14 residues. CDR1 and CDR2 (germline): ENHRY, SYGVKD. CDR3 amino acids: CAISGDRNTGELFF. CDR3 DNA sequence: TGTGCCATCAGCGGGGACAGAAACACCGGGGAGCTGTTTTTT.

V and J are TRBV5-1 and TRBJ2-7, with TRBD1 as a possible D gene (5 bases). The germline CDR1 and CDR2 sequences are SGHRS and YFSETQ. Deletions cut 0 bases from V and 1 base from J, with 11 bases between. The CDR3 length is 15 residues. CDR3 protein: CASSLGAGLSYEQYF. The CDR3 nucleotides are TGCGCCAGCAGCTTGGGGGCAGGGCTTTCCTACGAGCAGTACTTC.

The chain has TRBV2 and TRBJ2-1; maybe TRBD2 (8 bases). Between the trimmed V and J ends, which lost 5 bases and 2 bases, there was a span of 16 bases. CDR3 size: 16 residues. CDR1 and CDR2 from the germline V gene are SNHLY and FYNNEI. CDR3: CASSTGGTAAYNEQFF. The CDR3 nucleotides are TGTGCCAGCAGTACGGGGGGGACAGCAGCCTACAATGAGCAGTTCTTC.

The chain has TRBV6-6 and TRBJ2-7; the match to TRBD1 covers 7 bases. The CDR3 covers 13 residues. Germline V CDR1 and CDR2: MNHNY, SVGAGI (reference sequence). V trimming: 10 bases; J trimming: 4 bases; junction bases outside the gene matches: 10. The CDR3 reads CATKPGQQYEQYF. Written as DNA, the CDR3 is TGTGCCACCAAACCGGGACAGCAATACGAGCAGTACTTC.

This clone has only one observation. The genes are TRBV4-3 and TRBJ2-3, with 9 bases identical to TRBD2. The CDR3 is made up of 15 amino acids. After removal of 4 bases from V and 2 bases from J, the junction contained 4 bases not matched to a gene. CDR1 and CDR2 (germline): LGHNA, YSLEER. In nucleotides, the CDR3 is TGCGCCAGCAGCCCGACTAGCGGCTTCACAGATACGCAGTATTTT. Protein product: CASSPTSGFTDTQYF.

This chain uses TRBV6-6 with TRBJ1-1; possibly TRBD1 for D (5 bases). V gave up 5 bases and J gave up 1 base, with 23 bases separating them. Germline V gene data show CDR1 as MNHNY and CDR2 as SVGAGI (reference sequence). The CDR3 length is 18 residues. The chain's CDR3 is CASSPRRQFTLSNTEAFF. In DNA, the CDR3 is TGTGCCAGCAGTCCCCGAAGACAGTTTACCCTTTCGAACACTGAAGCTTTCTTT.

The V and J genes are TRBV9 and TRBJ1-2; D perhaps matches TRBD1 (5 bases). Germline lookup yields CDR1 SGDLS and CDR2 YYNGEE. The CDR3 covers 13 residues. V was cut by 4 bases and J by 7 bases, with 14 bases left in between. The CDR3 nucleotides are TGTGCCAGCAGCATGGCAGGGAAGGTTGGCTACACCTTC. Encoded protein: CASSMAGKVGYTF.

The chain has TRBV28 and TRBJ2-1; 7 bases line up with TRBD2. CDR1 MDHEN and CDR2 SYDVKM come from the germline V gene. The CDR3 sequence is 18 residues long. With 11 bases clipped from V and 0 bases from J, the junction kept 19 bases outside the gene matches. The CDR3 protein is CASIRETAGVFSYNEQFF. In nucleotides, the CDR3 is TGTGCCTCGATACGAGAGACGGCGGGAGTCTTCTCCTACAATGAGCAGTTCTTC.

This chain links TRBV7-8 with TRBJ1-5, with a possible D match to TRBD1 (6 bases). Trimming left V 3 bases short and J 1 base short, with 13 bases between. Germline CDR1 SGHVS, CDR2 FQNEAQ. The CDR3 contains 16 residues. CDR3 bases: TGTGCCAGCAGCTTGAACTCCAGGGGAAGCAATCAGCCCCAGCATTTT. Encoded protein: CASSLNSRGSNQPQHF.

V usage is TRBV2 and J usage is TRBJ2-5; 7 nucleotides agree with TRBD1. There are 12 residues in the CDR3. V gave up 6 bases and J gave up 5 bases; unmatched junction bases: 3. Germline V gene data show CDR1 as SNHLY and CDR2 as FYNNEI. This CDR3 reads CASRPQGETQYF. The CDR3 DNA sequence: TGTGCCAGCAGACCACAGGGGGAGACCCAGTACTTC.

The CDR3 sequence: CSVSSATYEQYF. The CDR3 coding sequence is TGCAGCGTAAGTAGCGCAACCTACGAGCAGTACTTC. This chain links TRBV29-1 with TRBJ2-7; D perhaps matches TRBD2 (5 bases). V lost 6 bases to trimming and J lost 2 bases, with 11 bases between them. The CDR3 is 12 amino acids. CDR1 is SQVTM and CDR2 is ANQGSEA in the germline V gene.

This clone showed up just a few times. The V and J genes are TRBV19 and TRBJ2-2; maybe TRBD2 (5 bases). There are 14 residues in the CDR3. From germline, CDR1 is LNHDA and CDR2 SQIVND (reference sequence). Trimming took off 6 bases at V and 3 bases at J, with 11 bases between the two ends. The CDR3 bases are TGTGCCAGTAGGCATACCGGGGACACCGGGGAGCTGTTTTTT. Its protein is CASRHTGDTGELFF. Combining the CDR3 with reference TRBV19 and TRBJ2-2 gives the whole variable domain DGGITQSPKYLFRKEGQNVTLSCEQNLNHDAMYWYRQDPGQGLRLIYYSQIVNDFQKGDIAEGYSVSREKKESFPLTVTSAQKNPTAFYLCASRHTGDTGELFFGEGSRLTVL.

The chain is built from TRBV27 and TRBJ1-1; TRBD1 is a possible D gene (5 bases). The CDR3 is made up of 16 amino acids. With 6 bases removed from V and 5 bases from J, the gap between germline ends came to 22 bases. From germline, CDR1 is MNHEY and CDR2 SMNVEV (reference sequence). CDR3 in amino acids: CASSWRRFGGWTEAFF. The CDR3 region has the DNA TGTGCCAGCAGCTGGAGGAGATTCGGGGGTTGGACTGAAGCTTTCTTT.

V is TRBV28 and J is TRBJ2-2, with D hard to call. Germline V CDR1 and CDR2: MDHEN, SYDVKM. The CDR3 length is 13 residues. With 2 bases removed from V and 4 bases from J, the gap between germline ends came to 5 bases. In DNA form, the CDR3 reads TGTGCCAGCAGTTTAGGTAGCACCGGGGAGCTGTTTTTT. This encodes CASSLGSTGELFF.